A single sample is the source of the 17 T cell receptor beta chains below, sequenced in a study of PD-L1 blockade in urothelial cancer. Using immunoSEQ multiplex PCR, the repertoire was profiled, and TCRdb retains in-frame clones only, with some absent. Here the sample spans 45,000 to 50,000 clones, approximately 88% being singletons. Sequencing was performed on PBMCs, taken around atezolizumab (anti-PD-L1) treatment. These receptors were collected from a man older than 75 with urothelial cancer.

The chain uses TRBV10-2 and TRBJ2-7; 10 bases fit TRBD2. The CDR3 runs 17 residues. Germline V gene data show CDR1 as WSHSY and CDR2 as SAAADI. With 6 bases clipped from V and 2 bases from J, the junction kept 13 bases outside the gene matches. CDR3 residues: CASRQRLAGSKPYEQYF. The DNA of the CDR3 is TGCGCCAGCAGGCAGAGACTAGCGGGTTCTAAGCCCTACGAGCAGTACTTC.

The chain carries TRBV6-1 and TRBJ1-5; no definite D call. The CDR3 runs 15 residues. In germline, CDR1 is MNHNS, CDR2 SASEGT. V lost 0 bases and J 1 base, leaving 7 bases between the germline ends. The CDR3 reads CASSEALGSNQPQHF. The CDR3 coding sequence is TGTGCCAGCAGTGAAGCGCTAGGCAGCAATCAGCCCCAGCATTTT.

This clone occurred once. The genes are TRBV30 and TRBJ2-7; TRBD2 matches at 14 bases. This CDR3 is built from 20 residues. Looked up from germline, CDR1 is GTSNPN and CDR2 is SVGIG (reference sequence). V was pared by 3 bases and J by 3 bases, with 19 bases of the junction left unmatched. Here the CDR3 reads CAWRGGVPGLAGARDYEQYF. The CDR3 DNA reads TGTGCCTGGAGGGGGGGGGTACCGGGACTAGCGGGAGCGAGGGACTACGAGCAGTACTTC. Full variable domain (outside the CDR3, taken from reference TRBV30 and TRBJ2-7): SQTIHQWPATLVQPVGSPLSLECTVEGTSNPNLYWYRQAAGRGLQLLFYSVGIGQISSEVPQNLSASRPQDRQFILSSKKLLLSDSGFYLCAWRGGVPGLAGARDYEQYFGPGTRLTVT.

This clone came up once. The chain employs TRBV7-2 and TRBJ2-2; 9 nucleotides align to TRBD2. The trim removed 2 bases at V and 0 bases at J, leaving 10 bases unmatched. This CDR3 has 19 amino acids. Germline V gene lookup returns CDR1 SGHTA and CDR2 FQGNSA. The CDR3 protein is CASSLRTSALLSNTGELFF. CDR3 bases: TGTGCCAGCAGCTTACGGACTAGCGCTCTCCTCTCGAACACCGGGGAGCTGTTTTTT.

This chain connects TRBV5-1 to TRBJ2-3, with a tentative D call TRBD1 (5 bases). Germline-derived CDR1 and CDR2 are SGHRS and YFSETQ. V lost 7 bases, J lost 5 bases, and 17 bases lay in between. The CDR3 consists of 14 residues. CDR3 residues: CASRPSQQGDTQYF. For the CDR3, the DNA is TGCGCCAGCCGACCATCCCAGCAGGGAGATACGCAGTATTTT. Full variable domain (rest looked up from reference TRBV5-1 and TRBJ2-3): KAGVTQTPRYLIKTRGQQVTLSCSPISGHRSVSWYQQTPGQGLQFLFEYFSETQRNKGNFPGRFSGRQFSNSRSEMNVSTLELGDSALYLCASRPSQQGDTQYFGPGTRLTVL.

The chain combines TRBV5-4 with TRBJ2-2, with a possible D match to TRBD2 (5 bases). The CDR3 has 17 amino acids. The germline V gene encodes CDR1 SGHNT and CDR2 YYREEE (reference sequence). Trimming removed 0 bases from V and 4 bases from J, with 16 bases in between. CDR3 loop: CASSLGGGSPVTGELFF. In nucleotides, the CDR3 is TGTGCCAGCAGCTTGGGCGGTGGGAGTCCGGTCACCGGGGAGCTGTTTTTT.

This chain joins TRBV10-3 and TRBJ2-1, with TRBD2 matching over 9 bases. The V gene end was trimmed by 0 bases and the J gene end by 7 bases; junction bases not matched to a gene: 16. CDR3 length equals 19 residues. Germline assignment: CDR1 ENHRY and CDR2 SYGVKD. The CDR3 nucleotides are TGTGCCATCAGTGAGTCCAGTAGCGGGAGCCCCCCTGTGTGGAATGAGCAGTTCTTC. Protein: CAISESSSGSPPVWNEQFF.

The J gene is TRBJ2-1, the V gene TRBV5-6; 7 bases fit TRBD2. The CDR3 contains 16 residues. Germline assignment: CDR1 SGHDT and CDR2 YYEEEE. J gave up 0 bases and V 0 bases, and 3 bases lay outside the gene matches. In DNA form, the CDR3 reads TGTGCCAGCAGCTTGGATAGCGGGCGCTCCTACAATGAGCAGTTCTTC. This encodes CASSLDSGRSYNEQFF.

The chain carries TRBV19 and TRBJ1-4; possibly TRBD1 for D (5 bases). Germline-derived CDR1 and CDR2 are LNHDA and SQIVND (reference sequence). The V and J ends lost 5 bases and 6 bases respectively, with 13 bases between them. The CDR3 runs to 14 residues. CDR3 in amino acids: CASSPRGSDEKLFF. The CDR3 DNA follows: TGTGCCAGTAGTCCCCGGGGGTCCGATGAAAAACTGTTTTTT.

The rearrangement links TRBV5-1 to TRBJ2-2; 8 bases map to TRBD1. Trimming took 4 bases from V and 6 from J; bases not matched to a gene: 5. Germline V gene sequence: CDR1 SGHRS, CDR2 YFSETQ. CDR3 length equals 14 residues. DNA of the CDR3: TGCGCCAGCAGCCCGGACAGGGTGGCCGGGGAGCTGTTTTTT. Translated: CASSPDRVAGELFF.

The V call is TRBV2, the J call TRBJ2-1; TRBD2 aligns across 14 bases. Germline CDR1 reads SNHLY; CDR2 reads FYNNEI. The CDR3 runs 15 residues. V dropped 8 bases and J dropped 7; count of bases not matched to a gene: 7. This CDR3 reads CASLSGLAGGNEQFF. In DNA, the CDR3 is TGTGCCAGCCTCTCTGGACTAGCGGGAGGAAATGAGCAGTTCTTC. The full variable domain, with the rest looked up from reference TRBV2 and TRBJ2-1, is EPEVTQTPSHQVTQMGQEVILRCVPISNHLYFYWYRQILGQKVEFLVSFYNNEISEKSEIFDDQFSVERPDGSNFTLKIRSTKLEDSAMYFCASLSGLAGGNEQFFGPGTRLTVL.

The chain has TRBV30 and TRBJ1-4; TRBD1 aligns across 7 bases. This CDR3 is 16 amino acids long. The germline CDR1 and CDR2 sequences are GTSNPN and SVGIG (reference sequence). J lost 7 bases, V lost 3 bases, and 14 bases had no gene match. CDR3 residues: CAWRRFNRGSGEKLFF. The CDR3, as DNA: TGTGCCTGGAGAAGATTTAACAGGGGCTCGGGTGAAAAACTGTTTTTT.

This clone was observed a handful of times. The CDR3 here is CASRLTPPGYGYTF. The CDR3 DNA sequence: TGTGCCAGTAGGCTGACCCCGCCAGGGTATGGCTACACCTTC. The V and J genes are TRBV19 and TRBJ1-2; D is possibly TRBD1 (5 bases). Germline assignment: CDR1 LNHDA and CDR2 SQIVND (reference sequence). CDR3 length: 14 residues. The ends were cut back, 6 bases at V and 5 bases at J, with 16 bases in the middle.

V and J are TRBV12-5 and TRBJ1-5; TRBD1 might be the D (5 bases). V was shortened by 0 bases and J by 7 bases, with 7 bases between the two germline ends. CDR3 length: 13 residues. Germline V gene lookup returns CDR1 LGHNT and CDR2 FRNRAP. The CDR3: CASGLVGGQPQHF. DNA for the CDR3: TGTGCTAGTGGTTTGGTGGGGGGACAGCCCCAGCATTTT.

The rearrangement links TRBV11-3 to TRBJ2-7, with TRBD2 matching 7 bases. The CDR3 is 14 amino acids. The germline gives CDR1 SGHNT, CDR2 YENEEA. V lost 1 base to trimming and J lost 6 bases; unmatched junction nucleotides: 6. The CDR3 reads CASSLVSGTAEQYF. CDR3 in DNA: TGTGCCAGCAGCTTAGTAAGCGGGACGGCCGAGCAGTACTTC. The full variable domain, completed using reference TRBV11-3 and TRBJ2-7, is EAGVVQSPRYKIIEKKQPVAFWCNPISGHNTLYWYLQNLGQGPELLIRYENEEAVDDSQLPKDRFSAERLKGVDSTLKIQPAELGDSAVYLCASSLVSGTAEQYFGPGTRLTVT.

The chain joins TRBV5-4 to TRBJ1-2; a possible D gene is TRBD1 (6 bases). The germline V and J ends were trimmed by 1 base and 4 bases, with 14 bases remaining between them. The CDR3 contains 15 residues. CDR1 is SGHNT and CDR2 is YYREEE in the germline V gene (reference sequence). The CDR3 bases are TGTGCCAGCAGCTTGCCCCTGGACAGAGGCTATGGCTACACCTTC. Amino acids: CASSLPLDRGYGYTF. The full variable domain, in which reference TRBV5-4 and TRBJ1-2 provide the parts outside the CDR3, is ETGVTQSPTHLIKTRGQQVTLRCSSQSGHNTVSWYQQALGQGPQFIFQYYREEENGRGNFPPRFSGLQFPNYSSELNVNALELDDSALYLCASSLPLDRGYGYTFGSGTRLTVV.

This clone was detected only a few times. This rearrangement joins TRBV2 to TRBJ1-5; TRBD1 is a possible D gene (6 bases). The CDR3 spans 15 residues. Trimming left V 7 bases short and J 3 bases short, with 16 bases between. Germline V CDR1 and CDR2: SNHLY, FYNNEI. CDR3 loop: CASMAAGATNQPQHF. The CDR3 coding sequence is TGTGCCAGCATGGCTGCGGGGGCGACCAATCAGCCCCAGCATTTT.